This T cell receptor beta chain came from a study of human T cells and chemical hapten exposure. The V end lost 3 bases, the J end lost 0 bases, and 7 bases lay between the germline ends. The CDR3 spans 14 residues. In germline, CDR1 is KGHDR, CDR2 SFDVKD. The library attached unique molecular identifiers to individual cDNA molecules. TCRdb called the RACE reads again in MiXCR, with one record for every CDR3 protein. The sample yields 300,000 to 450,000 distinct CDR3 sequences, approximately 5.1% seen once. The time point denotes: pre-sensitization, week 0. The treatment is: therapeutic diphenylcyclopropenone sensitization with weekly scalp DPC. Those who donated were patients with alopecia, 18 to 70 years of age, and suitable for DPC. This clonotype was recorded many times.

The sample was whole blood, taken in connection with sensitization to the hapten diphenylcyclopropenone (DPC). V usage is TRBV24-1 and J usage is TRBJ2-5; D is perhaps TRBD2 (5 bases). The clonotype was recovered from a woman between 50 and 59 years old with alopecia areata. Some clones in this sample may be carry-over from other donors' samples. The CDR3 nucleotides are TGTGCCACCAGTGATCAGGACTACCAAGAGACCCAGTACTTC. It is translated as CATSDQDYQETQYF.